The TCR beta chain under discussion was sequenced for a study of graft-versus-host responses after intestinal transplantation. Germline V gene sequence: CDR1 SGHTA, CDR2 FQGTGA. CDR3 length: 15 residues. Trimming removed 2 bases at V and 0 bases at J, with 10 bases between. Produced via immunoSEQ multiplex PCR; TCRdb's table is partial and in-frame only. The table lists about 51,000 clones, roughly 90% of them singletons. Points on this clone: As yet, its antigen is unknown.

Study-wide results and limits: Marrow from the recipient contained GvH clones, some of which had appeared first in ileum or blood. Peak levels of circulating GvH clones tracked with early post-transplant HvG declines.

The sample in question was unstimulated CD4+ T cells sorted from spleen or lymph node cells, obtained before transplant. The clonotype was recovered from a human donor who was the organ donor for an intestinal transplant. The chain links TRBV7-3 to TRBJ1-1; no clear D. The DNA of the CDR3 is TGTGCCAGCAGCTTATTGGGCGAGATGAACACTGAAGCTTTCTTT. Protein sequence: CASSLLGEMNTEAFF.